These 27 T cell receptor beta chains were sequenced from one sample in a study of radiation and T cells in renal cell carcinoma. TCRdb's table, derived via immunoSEQ multiplex PCR, lists solely in-frame clones and lacks some. The data contain some 130,000 clones, roughly 91% of them singletons. This sample's time point: blood 2 weeks post-SBRT. As to treatment: 15 Gy SBRT to primary tumor, nephrectomy 4 weeks later. The sample here was blood, taken from a patient whose treatment included radiotherapy and nephrectomy. All receptors derive from a woman aged 65 to 85 with renal cell carcinoma.

CDR3 in DNA: TGTGCCAGTAGTATAGATGGGGAGAATCAGCCCCAGCATTTT. Amino acid sequence: CASSIDGENQPQHF. The rearrangement links TRBV19 to TRBJ1-5, with D unresolved. The CDR3 covers 14 residues. CDR1 and CDR2 from the germline V gene are LNHDA and SQIVND (reference sequence). V lost 0 bases to trimming and J lost 4 bases, with 7 bases between them.

V gene TRBV6-6 combines with J gene TRBJ1-6, with TRBD1 identical over 9 bases. Germline V gene data show CDR1 as MNHNY and CDR2 as SVGAGI (reference sequence). This CDR3 has 15 amino acids. The J segment lost 9 bases and the V segment lost 6 bases, leaving 9 bases of the junction unmatched. The CDR3 DNA reads as TGTGCCAGCAGGGGTACAGGGGGCGGCGGTTCACCCCTCCACTTT. Protein sequence: CASRGTGGGGSPLHF.

The chain links TRBV7-6 to TRBJ2-7; D is uncertain. The germline CDR1 and CDR2 sequences are SGHVS and FNYEAQ. Between the trimmed V and J ends, which lost 1 base and 4 bases, there was a span of 8 bases. There are 13 residues in the CDR3. The CDR3 region is CASSLDSTYEQYF. CDR3 bases: TGTGCCAGCAGCTTAGACTCCACATACGAGCAGTACTTC.

This chain joins TRBV27 and TRBJ2-3; D gene uncertain. V lost 4 bases, J lost 2 bases, and 1 base lay in between. The length of the CDR3 is 11 residues. Germline V gene data show CDR1 as MNHEY and CDR2 as SMNVEV (reference sequence). The CDR3 region has the DNA TGTGCCAGCAGTTCCACAGATACGCAGTATTTT. Protein sequence: CASSSTDTQYF.

This clone was counted only a few times. The genes are TRBV9 and TRBJ1-1; D is possibly TRBD1 (5 bases). The CDR3 has 15 amino acids. With 0 bases removed from V and 1 base from J, the gap between germline ends came to 10 bases. Looked up from germline, CDR1 is SGDLS and CDR2 is YYNGEE. In nucleotides, the CDR3 is TGTGCCAGCAGCGTAGAAGCAGGGAAGAACACTGAAGCTTTCTTT. Its protein product is CASSVEAGKNTEAFF.

The chain combines TRBV18 with TRBJ2-2; 11 bases match TRBD2. The germline CDR1 and CDR2 sequences are KGHSH and LQKENI. This CDR3 is built from 17 residues. V was pared by 2 bases and J by 6 bases, with 8 bases of the junction left unmatched. CDR3 in DNA: TGTGCCAGCTCACCAATCACTAGCGGGGGCCCCTCCGGGGAGCTGTTTTTT. Translated: CASSPITSGGPSGELFF.

V is TRBV2 and J is TRBJ1-2; the D is unclear. Germline CDR1 is SNHLY and CDR2 is FYNNEI. The CDR3 runs 14 residues. V lost 7 bases, J lost 1 base, and 13 bases lay in between. CDR3 residues: CASTRKRDNYGYTF. The DNA for the CDR3 is TGTGCCAGCACCAGGAAGAGGGATAACTATGGCTACACCTTC.

The rearrangement uses TRBV23-1 and TRBJ1-1; D not certain. TRBV23-1 is placed among ORFs of uncertain function. Trimming left V 8 bases short and J 1 base short, with 5 bases between. This CDR3 spans 11 amino acids. The CDR3 is CASVPNTEAFF. CDR3 bases: TGCGCCAGCGTCCCGAACACTGAAGCTTTCTTT.

The chain uses TRBV5-1 and TRBJ1-1; 7 bases fit TRBD1. V shed 1 base, J shed 2 bases, and the junction held 8 bases outside the gene matches. Germline V CDR1 and CDR2: SGHRS, YFSETQ. CDR3 length equals 16 residues. DNA of the CDR3: TGCGCCAGCAGCTTGACTCCGGGACAGCCTAACACTGAAGCTTTCTTT. Residues: CASSLTPGQPNTEAFF.

The rearrangement joins TRBV6-1 to TRBJ2-7; D remains unclear. Germline V gives CDR1 MNHNS, CDR2 SASEGT. The CDR3 has 12 amino acids. Trimming cost V 4 bases and J 0 bases, with 4 bases left between them. The CDR3 loop is CASSVSSYEQYF. In DNA, the CDR3 is TGTGCCAGCAGTGTTAGCTCCTACGAGCAGTACTTC.

The table lists this clone with a few counts. This chain uses TRBV2 with TRBJ1-1; D is uncertain. Deletions cut 5 bases from V and 1 base from J, with 8 bases between. Germline V CDR1 and CDR2: SNHLY, FYNNEI. The CDR3 has 13 residues. This CDR3 reads CASSFQPNTEAFF. The DNA for the CDR3 is TGTGCCAGCAGTTTCCAACCGAACACTGAAGCTTTCTTT.

The chain has TRBV7-2 and TRBJ2-5, with a weak D call TRBD1 (5 bases). Germline loops: CDR1 SGHTA, CDR2 FQGNSA. CDR3 size: 14 residues. V was cut by 5 bases and J by 7 bases, with 17 bases left in between. CDR3 residues: CASSLNQGKGTQYF. The CDR3 DNA reads TGTGCCAGCAGCCTAAATCAGGGTAAAGGGACCCAGTACTTC. Combining the CDR3 with reference TRBV7-2 and TRBJ2-5 gives the whole variable domain GAGVSQSPSNKVTEKGKDVELRCDPISGHTALYWYRQSLGQGLEFLIYFQGNSAPDKSGLPSDRFSAERTGGSVSTLTIQRTQQEDSAVYLCASSLNQGKGTQYFGPGTRLLVL.

Concerning this clone: Germline is not matched at one junction end, which may reflect a read error. The chain uses TRBV7-7 and TRBJ2-5; D possibly uses TRBD1 or TRBD2 (6 bases each). The CDR3 loop spans 14 amino acids. Germline V lookup: CDR1 SSHAT, CDR2 FNYEAQ (reference sequence). CDR3 amino acids: CASSLGGGKETQYF. The DNA for the CDR3 is TGTGCTAGCAGCTTAGGAGGGGGTAAAGAGACCCAGTACTTC.

The chain uses TRBV5-5 and TRBJ2-2; D perhaps matches TRBD1 (5 bases). Germline V gene data show CDR1 as SGHKS and CDR2 as YYEKEE (reference sequence). Trimming took 2 bases from V and 6 from J, leaving 5 bases between them. This CDR3 has 12 amino acids. This CDR3 is CASSLGAGELFF. CDR3 sequence (DNA): TGTGCCAGCAGCTTAGGGGCCGGGGAGCTGTTTTTT.

The chain employs TRBV7-2 and TRBJ1-6; maybe TRBD1 (5 bases). The CDR3 is 14 residues long. V was clipped by 1 base and J by 9 bases, with 10 bases between them. Germline-derived CDR1 and CDR2 are SGHTA and FQGNSA. CDR3 sequence (DNA): TGTGCCAGCAGCTTAGTGGGGGGAGGTTCACCCCTCCACTTT. Translated: CASSLVGGGSPLHF.

The sample holds one count of this clone. The chain joins TRBV6-1 to TRBJ1-5; D is undetermined. The CDR3 sequence is 14 residues long. The germline V gene encodes CDR1 MNHNS and CDR2 SASEGT. Trimming shortened V by 7 bases and J by 7 bases, and 17 bases separated the two germline ends. The CDR3 is CASTPRTAWQPQHF. CDR3 bases: TGTGCCAGCACCCCCCGTACAGCGTGGCAGCCCCAGCATTTT.

A word on this clone: The same CDR3 also results from other DNA sequences found in this sample. The rearrangement uses TRBV7-2 and TRBJ2-7; D may match TRBD1 or TRBD2 (6 bases each). Trimming removed 5 bases at V and 0 bases at J, with 14 bases between. This CDR3 region has 15 residues. Germline CDR1 is SGHTA and CDR2 is FQGNSA. Written as DNA, the CDR3 is TGTGCCAGCAGCCTAAAGGGGGGCGACTCCTACGAGCAGTACTTC. Protein product: CASSLKGGDSYEQYF.

This clone has only a few counts. The rearrangement uses TRBV19 and TRBJ1-5; no clear D. Trimming stripped 1 base from V and 9 bases from J, with 10 bases between. CDR3 length: 13 residues. Looked up from germline, CDR1 is LNHDA and CDR2 is SQIVND (reference sequence). The CDR3 bases are TGTGCCAGTAGTATAGGCCTGTACCGGCCCCAGCATTTT. Protein sequence: CASSIGLYRPQHF.

The rearrangement links TRBV7-2 to TRBJ2-7; 10 bases match TRBD2. J lost 2 bases, V lost 1 base, and 2 bases had no gene match. Germline CDR1 and CDR2: SGHTA and FQGNSA. The CDR3 totals 15 residues. The CDR3 nucleotides read TGTGCCAGCAGCTTAGAACTAGCGGGACCCTACGAGCAGTACTTC. Protein: CASSLELAGPYEQYF.

The chain recombines TRBV19 with TRBJ1-5, with a possible D match to TRBD1 (5 bases). Trimming pared 4 bases from V and 0 bases from J, leaving 7 bases between. Germline CDR1 is LNHDA and CDR2 is SQIVND (reference sequence). This CDR3 comprises 14 residues. The CDR3: CASSTGNSNQPQHF. The CDR3 DNA reads as TGTGCCAGTAGTACAGGGAATAGCAATCAGCCCCAGCATTTT.

V gene TRBV28 combines with J gene TRBJ2-7, with 11 bases fitting TRBD2. V trimming: 10 bases; J trimming: 2 bases; junction bases outside the gene matches: 10. In germline, CDR1 is MDHEN, CDR2 SYDVKM. The CDR3 has 15 residues. CDR3 loop: CATLGGTSGPYEQYF. CDR3 nucleotide sequence: TGTGCCACCCTAGGGGGGACTAGCGGACCCTACGAGCAGTACTTC.

The chain links TRBV5-1 to TRBJ2-5; no clear D. This CDR3 is 14 amino acids long. Germline loops: CDR1 SGHRS, CDR2 YFSETQ. The V end lost 4 bases, the J end lost 2 bases, and 12 bases lay between the germline ends. CDR3 residues: CASSPGRPQETQYF. The CDR3 nucleotides read TGCGCCAGCAGCCCCGGACGGCCTCAAGAGACCCAGTACTTC.

The chain couples TRBV19 to TRBJ2-7; the match to TRBD1 covers 8 bases. Germline V gene lookup returns CDR1 LNHDA and CDR2 SQIVND (reference sequence). This CDR3 region has 14 residues. Trimming took 6 bases from V and 0 from J; bases not matched to a gene: 4. The CDR3, as DNA: TGTGCCAGTAGAAGGACAGGGAACTCCTACGAGCAGTACTTC. Protein product: CASRRTGNSYEQYF.

V is TRBV6-6 and J is TRBJ1-3, with D unclear. The CDR3 is made up of 11 amino acids. V was pared by 4 bases and J by 3 bases, with 1 base between. CDR1 is MNHNY, CDR2 SVGAGI, per germline (reference sequence). CDR3 nucleotide sequence: TGTGCCAGCAGTTTTGGAAACACCATATATTTT. This sequence encodes CASSFGNTIYF.

The chain joins TRBV27 to TRBJ2-7, with 7 bases lining up with TRBD1. Germline CDR1 is MNHEY and CDR2 is SMNVEV (reference sequence). The junction had 10 bases not matched to a gene; V was cut back by 6 bases and J by 2 bases. The CDR3 has 15 residues. The CDR3 DNA is TGTGCCAGCAGGGACAGGTCTGTTCTAGCCTACGAGCAGTACTTC. It encodes CASRDRSVLAYEQYF.

V usage is TRBV29-1 and J usage is TRBJ2-7; TRBD1 aligns across 8 bases. CDR1 and CDR2 from the germline V gene are SQVTM and ANQGSEA. V dropped 2 bases and J dropped 3; count of bases not matched to a gene: 3. The CDR3 has 13 residues. The CDR3 loop is CSVEKGTGYEQYF. In DNA form, the CDR3 reads TGCAGCGTTGAAAAGGGGACAGGCTACGAGCAGTACTTC.

This clone appeared a single time. The rearrangement joins TRBV27 to TRBJ2-7, with D maybe TRBD1 (6 bases). V was cut by 3 bases and J by 6 bases, with 12 bases left in between. Germline V lookup: CDR1 MNHEY, CDR2 SMNVEV (reference sequence). This CDR3 has 13 amino acids. Here the CDR3 DNA reads TGTGCCAGCAGTTTTTTGCCAGGGGCCGAGCAGTACTTC. This codes for CASSFLPGAEQYF.